One sample yielded the 26 T cell receptor beta chains listed below, sequenced in a study of CD8+CD57+ T cells in acquired aplastic anemia. Profiling that covered TCR beta VDJ and CDR3 relied on genomic DNA as its template. From the reads, TCRdb called clonotypes with MiXCR, one entry per CDR3 protein. Among roughly 290,000 distinct CDR3 sequences listed, 56% were seen once. CD8+CD57+ cell expansion had been shown by flow cytometry in patients chosen for sequencing. The sequencing input was sorted CD4+, CD8+, or CD8+CD57+ T cells (not recorded which) from PBMCs. The receptors originated from a human donor with aplastic anemia.

This clonotype was observed at least ten times. This chain joins TRBV19 and TRBJ1-1; 10 bases align to TRBD1. CDR3 length equals 13 residues. With 6 bases clipped from V and 4 bases from J, the junction kept 2 bases outside the gene matches. CDR1 is LNHDA, CDR2 SQIVND, per germline (reference sequence). CDR3 loop: CASSGTGVTEAFF. The CDR3 nucleotides are TGTGCCAGTAGCGGGACAGGGGTCACTGAAGCTTTCTTT.

CDR3 DNA sequence: TGCAGCCTGTCCGGGGACAGAAGCACAGATACGCAGTATTTT. Encoded protein: CSLSGDRSTDTQYF. The chain recombines TRBV20-1 with TRBJ2-3, with 7 nucleotides matching TRBD1. Germline CDR1 and CDR2: DFQATT and SNEGSKA (reference sequence). The CDR3 runs to 14 residues.

The rearrangement uses TRBV5-1 and TRBJ2-7; weak D call: TRBD1 (5 bases). CDR3 length: 13 amino acids. V was shortened by 4 bases and J by 6 bases, with 14 bases between the two germline ends. Germline assignment: CDR1 SGHRS and CDR2 YFSETQ. The CDR3 DNA follows: TGCGCCAGCAGCGCACGGCAGGGAACCGAGCAGTACTTC. It encodes CASSARQGTEQYF.

Note on this clonotype: This sequence may be a read error, since a much larger clone differs from it by one base. V and J are TRBV16 and TRBJ1-2; 10 positions match TRBD1. CDR1 KGHSY and CDR2 FQNENV come from the germline V gene. V was pared by 2 bases and J by 8 bases, with 11 bases of the junction left unmatched. The CDR3 is made up of 16 amino acids. This CDR3 is CASSQDRDRGGGGYTF. CDR3 coding DNA: TGTGCCAGCAGCCAAGATAGGGACAGGGGCGGTGGAGGCTACACCTTC.

This clonotype was found many times. V gene TRBV11-2 combines with J gene TRBJ1-2; D gene unclear. Germline CDR1 reads SGHAT; CDR2 reads FQNNGV. The CDR3 is 14 residues long. Trimming removed 3 bases from V and 6 bases from J, with 14 bases in between. CDR3 residues: CASSFSQALDGYTF. CDR3 in DNA: TGTGCCAGCAGCTTTTCCCAGGCCTTAGATGGCTACACCTTC.

As regards this clonotype: A much more abundant neighbour one base away suggests this may be a read error. V gene TRBV6-2 or TRBV6-3 combines with J gene TRBJ2-7; D is uncertain. CDR3 length: 11 residues. Germline CDR1 reads MNHEY; CDR2 reads SVGEGT. V gave up 6 bases and J gave up 3 bases, with 6 bases separating them. The CDR3 loop reads CASRQFYEQYF. The CDR3 coding sequence is TGTGCCAGCAGACAGTTCTACGAGCAGTACTTC.

This chain joins TRBV15 and TRBJ2-3; D call uncertain. The length of the CDR3 is 11 residues. Trimming removed 5 bases from V and 5 bases from J, with 5 bases in between. Per germline, CDR1 LNHNV and CDR2 YYDKDF (reference sequence). In nucleotides, the CDR3 is TGTGCCACCAGCCACTTAGATACGCAGTATTTT. Translation gives CATSHLDTQYF.

Only a few counts were recorded for this clonotype. The chain joins TRBV14 to TRBJ2-5, with 7 bases that match TRBD2. The CDR3 runs to 14 residues. Germline assignment: CDR1 SGHDN and CDR2 FVKESK. The ends lost 3 bases at V and 2 bases at J; junction bases unmatched: 3. The CDR3 nucleotides read TGTGCCAGCAGCCATGCGGGAGTACAAGAGACCCAGTACTTC. It is translated as CASSHAGVQETQYF.

This clonotype appeared many times. The chain carries TRBV6-5 and TRBJ1-2; no clear D. Deletions cut 0 bases from V and 8 bases from J, with 19 bases between. Looked up from germline, CDR1 is MNHEY and CDR2 is SVGAGI. CDR3 length: 16 amino acids. DNA of the CDR3: TGTGCCAGCAGTTACTCGTTCCGTGGAAGGGTGGGCGGCTACACCTTC. Its translation: CASSYSFRGRVGGYTF.

For this clonotype: This may be a read error: a much more frequent sequence differs by one nucleotide. This chain links TRBV28 with TRBJ1-2; weak D call: TRBD1 (5 bases). Germline CDR1 reads MDHEN; CDR2 reads SYDVKM. Trimming removed 11 bases from V and 8 bases from J, with 12 bases in between. The CDR3 contains 10 residues. The DNA of the CDR3 is TGTGCCGCGGGGGGGGAGGGCTACACCTTC. As protein: CAAGGEGYTF.

V and J are TRBV2 and TRBJ2-7; D is unclear. This CDR3 region has 14 residues. Germline V CDR1 and CDR2: SNHLY, FYNNEI. Trimming left V 4 bases short and J 13 bases short, with 23 bases between. The CDR3 sequence: CASSVGYEQPRIYF. CDR3 nucleotide sequence: TGTGCCAGCAGTGTCGGCTACGAACAGCCGCGCATTTACTTC.

This clonotype was found many times. This sequence joins TRBV19 and TRBJ2-5; perhaps TRBD1 as D (5 bases). This CDR3 spans 13 amino acids. V lost 3 bases, J lost 5 bases, and 10 bases lay in between. From germline, CDR1 is LNHDA and CDR2 SQIVND (reference sequence). The DNA of the CDR3 is TGTGCCAGTAGTATGATAAGGGGTGAGACCCAGTACTTC. Residues: CASSMIRGETQYF.

The chain recombines TRBV19 with TRBJ1-1; 7 positions match TRBD1. With V trimmed by 5 bases and J by 5 bases, 8 bases remained unmatched. The CDR3 loop spans 14 amino acids. The germline CDR1 and CDR2 sequences are LNHDA and SQIVND (reference sequence). The CDR3 DNA reads TGTGCCAGTAGTCAACAGGGGATGGGGACTGAAGCTTTCTTT. Translated: CASSQQGMGTEAFF.

The chain joins TRBV7-9 to TRBJ2-7, with D perhaps TRBD1 (6 bases). V dropped 5 bases and J dropped 0 bases, with 8 bases sitting between them. Germline CDR1 SEHNR, CDR2 FQNEAQ (reference sequence). This CDR3 is built from 13 residues. The CDR3 nucleotides are TGTGCCAGCAGCAACAGGGCCTCCTACGAGCAGTACTTC. Its translation is CASSNRASYEQYF.

This clonotype turned up a few times. The chain links TRBV2 to TRBJ2-3; 7 positions match TRBD1. Trimming removed 1 base from V and 2 bases from J; junction bases left unmatched: 6. This CDR3 contains 16 residues. CDR1 SNHLY and CDR2 FYNNEI come from the germline V gene. This CDR3 is CASSEGGGRITDTQYF. As DNA, the CDR3 is TGTGCCAGCAGTGAAGGAGGGGGCCGAATCACAGATACGCAGTATTTT.

A few counts support this clonotype. The chain couples TRBV18 to TRBJ2-3, with no clear D. The CDR3 is 15 amino acids. CDR1 is KGHSH, CDR2 LQKENI, per germline. Trimming pared 1 base from V and 3 bases from J, leaving 11 bases between. CDR3 coding DNA: TGTGCCAGCTCACCACGGCAGGAAATTACAGATACGCAGTATTTT. Its translation: CASSPRQEITDTQYF.

The rearrangement uses TRBV19 and TRBJ1-6, with D uncertain. This CDR3 spans 16 amino acids. Germline V lookup: CDR1 LNHDA, CDR2 SQIVND (reference sequence). The V gene lost 3 bases and the J gene lost 0 bases, with 9 bases spanning the gap. The CDR3 DNA reads TGTGCCAGTAGTATGCGGACGAGCTCCTATAATTCACCCCTCCACTTT. Its protein is CASSMRTSSYNSPLHF.

This clonotype has a count of ten or more. The chain joins TRBV3-1 to TRBJ2-5; TRBD2 matches 13 bases. Germline V gives CDR1 LGHDT, CDR2 YNNKEL (reference sequence). J was trimmed by 4 bases and V by 8 bases; bases with no gene match: 7. The CDR3 is 15 amino acids. This CDR3 is CASLPTSGGAETQYF. DNA for the CDR3: TGTGCCAGCCTCCCTACTAGCGGGGGGGCAGAGACCCAGTACTTC.

Points on this clonotype: At one end, the junction sequence differs from germline, possibly due to a read error. This chain links TRBV5-1 with TRBJ1-5; 9 nucleotides match TRBD1. The CDR3 is 15 amino acids. The germline V gene has CDR1 SGHRS and CDR2 YFSETQ. This chain's CDR3 is CASSLAGQGDQPQHF. CDR3 nucleotides: TGTGCCAGCAGCTTGGCGGGACAGGGCGATCAGCCCCAGCATTTT.

This clonotype was detected a few times. The chain employs TRBV7-2 and TRBJ2-5; 7 positions agree with TRBD1. J lost 5 bases, V lost 1 base, and 16 bases had no gene match. CDR1 and CDR2 from the germline V gene are SGHTA and FQGNSA. The CDR3 is made up of 18 amino acids. The CDR3 region has the DNA TGTGCCAGCAGCTTAGGCCCACTGAGCAGGGGGATGGGGGAGACCCAGTACTTC. This translates into CASSLGPLSRGMGETQYF.

The chain joins TRBV29-1 to TRBJ1-1; no definite D call. V lost 7 bases and J 1 base, leaving 16 bases between the germline ends. The CDR3 length is 14 residues. Germline CDR1 is SQVTM and CDR2 is ANQGSEA. The CDR3 region has the DNA TGCAGCGCCCGAAAGGCGACGGCGAACACTGAAGCTTTCTTT. Translation gives CSARKATANTEAFF.

This clonotype was recorded at least ten times. The V and J genes are TRBV7-9 and TRBJ2-1, with 9 bases fitting TRBD2. J gave up 9 bases and V 1 base, and 4 bases lay outside the gene matches. Germline V CDR1 and CDR2: SEHNR, FQNEAQ (reference sequence). The CDR3 extends over 14 amino acids. The CDR3: CASSLDAGGTEQFF. CDR3 in DNA: TGTGCCAGCAGCTTAGATGCGGGAGGGACTGAGCAGTTCTTC.

This clonotype was detected many times. The chain uses TRBV6-5 and TRBJ1-5; D might be TRBD1 (6 bases). CDR3 length: 15 residues. Deletions cut 0 bases from V and 3 bases from J, with 9 bases between. Germline assignment: CDR1 MNHEY and CDR2 SVGAGI. The CDR3 loop reads CASSYSRQANQPQHF. The CDR3 nucleotides read TGTGCCAGCAGTTACTCGAGACAGGCCAATCAGCCCCAGCATTTT.

The chain links TRBV20-1 to TRBJ1-1, with D uncertain. The germline CDR1 and CDR2 sequences are DFQATT and SNEGSKA (reference sequence). The CDR3 has 11 amino acids. V was trimmed by 5 bases and J by 6 bases, leaving 10 bases between them. The CDR3 sequence is CSAENGPEAFF. For the CDR3, the DNA is TGCAGTGCTGAAAACGGCCCTGAAGCTTTCTTT.

The chain recombines TRBV15 with TRBJ2-7, with D possibly matching TRBD2 (5 bases). The assigned J gene may be wrong: the sequence end matches TRBJ2-5 better. Germline CDR1 and CDR2: LNHNV and YYDKDF (reference sequence). The CDR3 consists of 14 residues. This CDR3 is CATSRELGVETQYF. Written as DNA, the CDR3 is TGTGCCACCAGCAGAGAACTAGGCGTGGAGACCCAGTACTTC.

The table lists this clonotype with many counts. This rearrangement joins TRBV6-5 to TRBJ2-1, with a weak D call TRBD2 (6 bases). Germline CDR1 and CDR2: MNHEY and SVGAGI. The CDR3 is 15 amino acids. Trimming removed 4 bases at V and 6 bases at J, with 16 bases between. The CDR3 bases are TGTGCCAGCAGTTCAACTAGCCGTAGAGTCAATGAGCAGTTCTTC. Encoded protein: CASSSTSRRVNEQFF.